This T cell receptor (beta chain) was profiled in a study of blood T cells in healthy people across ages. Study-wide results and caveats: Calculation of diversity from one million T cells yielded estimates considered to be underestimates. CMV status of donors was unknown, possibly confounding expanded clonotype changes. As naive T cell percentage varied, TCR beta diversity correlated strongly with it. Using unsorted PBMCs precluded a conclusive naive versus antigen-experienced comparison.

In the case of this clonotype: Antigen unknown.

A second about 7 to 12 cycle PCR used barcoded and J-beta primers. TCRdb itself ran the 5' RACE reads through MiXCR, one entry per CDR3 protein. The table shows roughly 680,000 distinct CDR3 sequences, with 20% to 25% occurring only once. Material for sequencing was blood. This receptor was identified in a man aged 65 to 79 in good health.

CDR3 in amino acids: CSAPTLADNYEQYF. CDR3 sequence (DNA): TGCAGTGCACCCACCCTGGCGGACAACTACGAGCAGTACTTC. The chain combines TRBV20-1 with TRBJ2-7; possibly TRBD1 for D (5 bases). Germline CDR1 DFQATT, CDR2 SNEGSKA (reference sequence). V was shortened by 6 bases and J by 3 bases, with 18 bases between the two germline ends. The CDR3 runs 14 residues.